The 21 T cell receptor beta chains listed next were all sequenced from one sample in a study of response to subunit inactivated influenza vaccine. Each CDR3 protein gets one entry after TCRdb re-called the RT-PCR reads with MiXCR. The table lists around 170,000 distinct CDR3 sequences, about 10% of them singletons. The starting material was CD8+ T cells sorted from PBMCs, obtained around 25 months after vaccination. The receptor source for this set is a man in his fifties or sixties who received an inactivated influenza vaccine.

The chain couples TRBV10-3 to TRBJ2-5; the D is unclear. The CDR3 runs to 12 residues. V lost 2 bases and J lost 4, with 5 bases in between. Germline V CDR1 and CDR2: ENHRY, SYGVKD. The CDR3 DNA follows: TGTGCCATCAGTGAGCCGGGAGAGACCCAGTACTTC. This translates into CAISEPGETQYF.

The V call is TRBV4-3, the J call TRBJ1-2; maybe TRBD1 (5 bases). The CDR3 is 16 residues long. The germline V gene encodes CDR1 LGHNA and CDR2 YSLEER. V was shortened by 4 bases and J by 0 bases, with 15 bases between the two germline ends. The CDR3: CASSLKGRHSNYGYTF. CDR3 coding DNA: TGCGCCAGCAGCCTTAAGGGGAGGCACTCTAACTATGGCTACACCTTC.

The chain recombines TRBV5-6 with TRBJ1-5, with a weak D call TRBD1 (5 bases). CDR1 is SGHDT and CDR2 is YYEEEE in the germline V gene. The CDR3 covers 14 residues. Deletions cut 4 bases from V and 4 bases from J, with 12 bases between. CDR3 in amino acids: CASSGGGGNQPQHF. CDR3 nucleotide sequence: TGTGCCAGCAGCGGCGGGGGTGGGAATCAGCCCCAGCATTTT. The full variable domain, completed using reference TRBV5-6 and TRBJ1-5, is DAGVTQSPTHLIKTRGQQVTLRCSPKSGHDTVSWYQQALGQGPQFIFQYYEEEERQRGNFPDRFSGHQFPNYSSELNVNALLLGDSALYLCASSGGGGNQPQHFGDGTRLSIL.

This clonotype was counted many times. V is TRBV25-1 and J is TRBJ1-3; unclear D gene. CDR1 is MGHDK and CDR2 is SYGVNS in the germline V gene. With 7 bases removed from V and 2 bases from J, the gap between germline ends came to 6 bases. The CDR3 consists of 12 residues. Here the CDR3 reads CASTAAGNTIYF. Written as DNA, the CDR3 is TGTGCCAGCACTGCCGCTGGAAACACCATATATTTT.

This clonotype showed up just a few times. The rearrangement links TRBV7-8 to TRBJ2-1; maybe TRBD2 (5 bases). The CDR3 consists of 15 residues. Trimming stripped 1 base from V and 9 bases from J, with 16 bases between. Germline V gene data show CDR1 as SGHVS and CDR2 as FQNEAQ. CDR3 sequence: CASSLDRIPGSEQFF. In DNA form, the CDR3 reads TGTGCCAGCAGCTTAGATAGAATACCGGGGAGTGAGCAGTTCTTC.

This chain joins TRBV4-3 and TRBJ2-7; 10 nucleotides line up with TRBD2. The germline V gene encodes CDR1 LGHNA and CDR2 YSLEER. The CDR3 is made up of 14 amino acids. The junction had 2 bases not matched to a gene; V was cut back by 4 bases and J by 2 bases. The CDR3 DNA reads as TGCGCCAGCAGCCCCAGCGGGAGGGCCTACGAGCAGTACTTC. This encodes CASSPSGRAYEQYF.

V and J are TRBV7-2 and TRBJ2-1; D ambiguous. There are 13 residues in the CDR3. Deletions cut 5 bases from V and 3 bases from J, with 8 bases between. The germline CDR1 and CDR2 sequences are SGHTA and FQGNSA. CDR3 sequence (DNA): TGTGCCAGCAGCATCGACAACTACAATGAGCAGTTCTTC. It encodes CASSIDNYNEQFF.

This clonotype has a count of ten or more. The chain employs TRBV20-1 and TRBJ2-1; D not resolved. V lost 0 bases and J lost 8, with 11 bases in between. Germline V CDR1 and CDR2: DFQATT, SNEGSKA (reference sequence). The CDR3 totals 13 residues. In nucleotides, the CDR3 is TGCAGTGCTAGAGATCTCCGAGCCGATGAGCAGTTCTTC. Protein sequence: CSARDLRADEQFF.

The chain has TRBV28 and TRBJ2-1; 7 bases match TRBD2. V lost 7 bases and J lost 0; bases outside the gene matches: 9. The CDR3 contains 16 residues. CDR1 is MDHEN, CDR2 SYDVKM, per germline. The DNA of the CDR3 is TGTGCCAGCACCTCCTTAGCGGGTAGCTCCTACAATGAGCAGTTCTTC. Translating gives CASTSLAGSSYNEQFF. The full variable domain, completed using reference TRBV28 and TRBJ2-1, is DVKVTQSSRYLVKRTGEKVFLECVQDMDHENMFWYRQDPGLGLRLIYFSYDVKMKEKGDIPEGYSVSREKKERFSLILESASTNQTSMYLCASTSLAGSSYNEQFFGPGTRLTVL.

This clonotype was found a few times. The J gene is TRBJ2-7, the V gene TRBV10-3; 12 nucleotides agree with TRBD1. The CDR3 consists of 14 residues. Losses at the gene ends were 6 bases for V and 7 bases for J; bases not matched to a gene: 7. Germline V lookup: CDR1 ENHRY, CDR2 SYGVKD. The DNA of the CDR3 is TGTGCCATCAGGAGGGGACAGGGGGCTGGAGAGCAGTACTTC. Amino acid sequence: CAIRRGQGAGEQYF.

The DNA for the CDR3 is TGTGCCAGCAGTGAAGTGCGGACAGGGATCTACGAGCAGTACTTC. This gives the protein CASSEVRTGIYEQYF. V gene TRBV2 combines with J gene TRBJ2-7, with 8 bases matching TRBD1. The CDR3 extends over 15 amino acids. V was pared by 1 base and J by 3 bases, with 5 bases of the junction left unmatched. In germline, CDR1 is SNHLY, CDR2 FYNNEI.

This chain joins TRBV30 and TRBJ2-3; TRBD2 aligns across 15 bases. Germline-derived CDR1 and CDR2 are GTSNPN and SVGIG (reference sequence). V was pared by 5 bases and J by 0 bases, with 6 bases of the junction left unmatched. The CDR3 loop spans 17 amino acids. The CDR3, as DNA: TGTGCCTGGGGAGGACTAGCGGGAGGGACTAGCACAGATACGCAGTATTTT. This sequence encodes CAWGGLAGGTSTDTQYF.

The genes are TRBV12-3 or TRBV12-4 and TRBJ2-5, with 8 positions matching TRBD2. V shed 3 bases and J 4 bases; nucleotides not matched to a gene: 7. CDR3 size: 15 residues. CDR3 protein: CASSFSGLAGETQYF. DNA of the CDR3: TGTGCCAGCAGTTTTAGTGGTCTAGCGGGAGAGACCCAGTACTTC.

This CDR3 is CAIRKQTGEGATEAFF. DNA of the CDR3: TGTGCCATCAGAAAACAGACAGGGGAAGGGGCCACTGAAGCTTTCTTT. This chain joins TRBV10-3 and TRBJ1-1; 8 bases align to TRBD1. Per germline, CDR1 ENHRY and CDR2 SYGVKD. The length of the CDR3 is 16 residues. With 6 bases clipped from V and 4 bases from J, the junction kept 13 bases outside the gene matches.

This clonotype was detected many times. This chain's CDR3 is CASSTGGSYNEQFF. CDR3 nucleotide sequence: TGTGCCAGCAGTACGGGAGGGTCCTACAATGAGCAGTTCTTC. The rearrangement joins TRBV28 to TRBJ2-1; 8 bases match TRBD2. V lost 5 bases and J lost 1; bases outside the gene matches: 1. This CDR3 comprises 14 residues. CDR1 is MDHEN and CDR2 is SYDVKM in the germline V gene.

The chain recombines TRBV7-9 with TRBJ1-1, with 9 bases lining up with TRBD1. Trimming took 4 bases from V and 6 from J; bases not matched to a gene: 9. The germline CDR1 and CDR2 sequences are SEHNR and FQNEAQ (reference sequence). There are 15 residues in the CDR3. CDR3 sequence: CASSSNRDRAAEAFF. The CDR3 bases are TGTGCCAGCAGCTCTAACCGGGACAGGGCTGCTGAAGCTTTCTTT.

The CDR3, as DNA: TGCAGCGTTGGTCCACCCGGCTCGGATGAGCAGTTCTTC. Translation gives CSVGPPGSDEQFF. The J gene is TRBJ2-1, the V gene TRBV29-1; D unresolved. Per the germline V gene, CDR1 is SQVTM and CDR2 is ANQGSEA. The V gene lost 4 bases and the J gene lost 8 bases, with 15 bases spanning the gap. The length of the CDR3 is 13 residues.

A few counts support this clonotype. The V call is TRBV6-2 or TRBV6-3, the J call TRBJ1-1; the D is unclear. CDR3 length: 12 residues. The V end was cut by 2 bases, the J end by 5 bases, with 6 bases between. Germline CDR1 is MNHEY and CDR2 is SVGEGT. CDR3 sequence: CASSYGWTEAFF. CDR3 nucleotides: TGTGCCAGCAGTTACGGGTGGACTGAAGCTTTCTTT.

This clonotype has a handful of counts. The chain uses TRBV27 and TRBJ2-2, with a tentative D call TRBD2 (5 bases). V lost 3 bases and J 7 bases, leaving 12 bases between the germline ends. This CDR3 has 14 residues. The germline gives CDR1 MNHEY, CDR2 SMNVEV (reference sequence). CDR3 sequence: CASSFGVRGGELFF. Here the CDR3 DNA reads TGTGCCAGCAGTTTCGGGGTTCGGGGCGGGGAGCTGTTTTTT.

The chain couples TRBV9 to TRBJ2-1; 10 bases align to TRBD2. The CDR3 extends over 19 amino acids. Germline lookup yields CDR1 SGDLS and CDR2 YYNGEE. With 0 bases clipped from V and 3 bases from J, the junction kept 12 bases outside the gene matches. CDR3 nucleotide sequence: TGTGCCAGCAGCGTAGGTAATTTGGGACTAGCGCGATTCTACAATGAGCAGTTCTTC. Translating gives CASSVGNLGLARFYNEQFF. The full variable domain, its missing parts supplied by reference TRBV9 and TRBJ2-1, is DSGVTQTPKHLITATGQRVTLRCSPRSGDLSVYWYQQSLDQGLQFLIQYYNGEERAKGNILERFSAQQFPDLHSELNLSSLELGDSALYFCASSVGNLGLARFYNEQFFGPGTRLTVL.

The sample holds many counts of this clonotype. V is TRBV5-1 and J is TRBJ2-1, with TRBD2 matching 9 bases. The CDR3 consists of 16 residues. The V and J ends lost 3 bases and 2 bases, in that order; junction bases with no gene match: 6. Germline assignment: CDR1 SGHRS and CDR2 YFSETQ. The CDR3 sequence is CASSSIAGATYNEQFF. The DNA of the CDR3 is TGCGCCAGCAGCTCAATAGCGGGGGCCACCTACAATGAGCAGTTCTTC. Variable domain in full (rest from reference TRBV5-1 and TRBJ2-1): KAGVTQTPRYLIKTRGQQVTLSCSPISGHRSVSWYQQTPGQGLQFLFEYFSETQRNKGNFPGRFSGRQFSNSRSEMNVSTLELGDSALYLCASSSIAGATYNEQFFGPGTRLTVL.